These 5 T cell receptor beta chains share one sample of origin, sequenced in a study of beta chain features in type 1 diabetes (dated by TCRdb to between 2017 and 2018). No antigen is known for these receptors. General study outcomes and caveats: Type 1 diabetes patients showed a moderate but significant shortening of TCRB CDR3 length in all four CD4+ subsets.

Library prep was done by the immunoSEQ multiplex PCR assay. The entire isolated RNA was reverse transcribed using the High Capacity cDNA Reverse Transcription Kit, and thus expressed TCRB transcripts were sequenced. In its TCRdb copy, this immuneACCESS table keeps in-frame sequences only and misses some clones. Where compared with another copy, unresolved V genes explain less than half of these, and the others have no known cause. The sample contains over 20,000 clones, under 50% of them found a single time. Of the sample, more than 0.3% is held by the ten largest clones. The specimen was stem cell memory CD4+ T cells from blood. Interpreted using the paper, the cell subset or site label stands for: stem cell-like memory CD4+ T cells. These receptors were obtained from a man aged 25-40 years with type 1 diabetes.

J is TRBJ2-3 and V is TRBV5-6; 11 nucleotides agree with TRBD1. CDR3 length: 15 amino acids. Germline-derived CDR1 and CDR2 are SGHDT and YYEEEE. V gave up 4 bases and J gave up 7 bases; unmatched junction bases: 8. CDR3 residues: CASSRTGQGVYTQYF. The CDR3 DNA reads TGTGCCAGCAGCCGGACGGGACAGGGGGTTTATACGCAGTATTTT.

There are a few counts of this clone. This chain links TRBV29-1 with TRBJ1-4; no clear D. V dropped 3 bases and J dropped 6 bases, with 11 bases sitting between them. CDR1 SQVTM and CDR2 ANQGSEA come from the germline V gene. The CDR3 runs 13 residues. CDR3 sequence (DNA): TGCAGCGTTGATAATGGGCCTGATGAAAAACTGTTTTTT. Its translation: CSVDNGPDEKLFF. The entire variable domain, with the rest obtained from reference TRBV29-1 and TRBJ1-4, is as follows: SAVISQKPSRDICQRGTSLTIQCQVDSQVTMMFWYRQQPGQSLTLIATANQGSEATYESGFVIDKFPISRPNLTFSTLTVSNMSPEDSSIYLCSVDNGPDEKLFFGSGTQLSVL.

The chain employs TRBV6-6 and TRBJ2-2, with D unclear. This CDR3 is built from 14 residues. The V and J ends lost 5 bases and 4 bases respectively, with 11 bases between them. CDR1 MNHNY and CDR2 SVGAGI come from the germline V gene (reference sequence). CDR3 sequence reads: CASSQVSGTGELFF. The CDR3 DNA follows: TGTGCCAGCAGTCAAGTTTCGGGCACCGGGGAGCTGTTTTTT.

The rearrangement uses TRBV2 and TRBJ2-7; 7 bases agree with TRBD1. This CDR3 contains 13 residues. V lost 9 bases and J lost 0; bases outside the gene matches: 5. Germline CDR1 SNHLY, CDR2 FYNNEI. The CDR3 loop reads CARKDRLSYEQYF. The CDR3 coding sequence is TGTGCCAGAAAGGACAGGCTCTCCTACGAGCAGTACTTC.

The chain links TRBV6-5 to TRBJ2-2; perhaps TRBD2 as D (6 bases). The CDR3 sequence is 12 residues long. Per germline, CDR1 MNHEY and CDR2 SVGAGI. Trimming removed 6 bases at V and 5 bases at J, with 7 bases between. Here the CDR3 reads CASREGTGELFF. DNA for the CDR3: TGTGCCAGCAGGGAGGGGACCGGGGAGCTGTTTTTT.